A single sample gave rise to the 12 T cell receptor beta chains below, sequenced in a study of Graves' ophthalmopathy and Graves' hyperthyroidism. RNA transcripts yielded amplified TCR beta CDR3 regions. A first-round RT-PCR used HTBI primers, followed by a second-round multiplex PCR. In TCRdb, the multiplex PCR reads were re-called with MiXCR into one record per CDR3 protein. This table holds roughly 480,000 distinct CDR3 sequences, approximately 15% found once. The specimen was blood. These receptors originate from a woman in her twenties or thirties with Graves' ophthalmopathy.

This clonotype was seen at least ten times. The chain has TRBV7-3 and TRBJ2-5; D is possibly TRBD1 or TRBD2 (5 bases each). CDR1 and CDR2 from the germline V gene are SGHTA and FQGTGA. V lost 5 bases, J lost 4 bases, and 11 bases lay in between. This CDR3 spans 13 amino acids. The CDR3 sequence: CASSVKGRETQYF. The CDR3 coding sequence is TGTGCCAGCAGCGTTAAGGGGAGAGAGACCCAGTACTTC.

This clonotype was detected ten times or more. The J gene is TRBJ2-7, the V gene TRBV6-2 or TRBV6-3; 14 bases agree with TRBD2. CDR1 and CDR2 from the germline V gene are MNHEY and SVGEGT. This CDR3 is built from 18 residues. The V gene end was trimmed by 0 bases and the J gene end by 6 bases; junction bases not matched to a gene: 10. This CDR3 is CASSYSTTGLAGVTEQYF. CDR3 bases: TGTGCCAGCAGTTACTCGACGACGGGACTAGCGGGAGTTACCGAGCAGTACTTC.

This clonotype was detected only a few times. J is TRBJ2-5 and V is TRBV7-9; D could derive from TRBD1 or TRBD2 (6 bases each). Germline V gene lookup returns CDR1 SEHNR and CDR2 FQNEAQ (reference sequence). With 2 bases removed from V and 3 bases from J, the gap between germline ends came to 16 bases. The CDR3 has 16 residues. The DNA of the CDR3 is TGTGCCAGCAGCTTAAGGGGGGTTACTTTAAAAGAGACCCAGTACTTC. Its translation is CASSLRGVTLKETQYF.

The table lists this clonotype with many counts. The chain carries TRBV5-1 and TRBJ2-7; 10 positions agree with TRBD2. Trimming removed 4 bases from V and 5 bases from J; junction bases left unmatched: 9. Germline V CDR1 and CDR2: SGHRS, YFSETQ. The CDR3 contains 15 residues. The CDR3 sequence: CASSRMSGGAHEQYF. The CDR3 coding sequence is TGCGCCAGCAGCAGAATGAGCGGGGGGGCCCACGAGCAGTACTTC.

This clonotype was picked up a small number of times. Possible read error: a much larger clone is one base away. The rearrangement uses TRBV28 and TRBJ2-5; 7 bases match TRBD2. Germline CDR1 is MDHEN and CDR2 is SYDVKM. The CDR3 length is 16 residues. The V segment lost 1 base and the J segment 1 base; nucleotides outside the gene matches: 6. The CDR3 DNA follows: TGTGCCAGCAGTTTATCCGGCGGGAGCGTCCAAGAGACCCAGTACTTC. Translated, it gives CASSLSGGSVQETQYF.

This clonotype was recorded at least ten times. A read error may be the cause here, since a much bigger clone is one base away. The chain links TRBV6-5 to TRBJ2-7, with TRBD1 identical over 9 bases. The ends lost 0 bases at V and 6 bases at J; junction bases unmatched: 3. The CDR3 length is 14 residues. CDR1 and CDR2 from the germline V gene are MNHEY and SVGAGI. CDR3 loop: CASSYSGTGSEQYF. In DNA form, the CDR3 reads TGTGCCAGCAGTTACTCCGGGACAGGGAGCGAGCAGTACTTC.

This clonotype was recorded at least ten times. J is TRBJ1-1 and V is TRBV11-3; 7 positions agree with TRBD1. The germline gives CDR1 SGHNT, CDR2 YENEEA. This CDR3 is 16 amino acids long. The V and J ends lost 5 bases and 1 base, in that order; junction bases with no gene match: 10. The CDR3 DNA reads TGTGCCAGCAGCCCATCACAGGGGCGAAGGAACACTGAAGCTTTCTTT. It codes for CASSPSQGRRNTEAFF.

This clonotype was detected ten times or more. The rearrangement uses TRBV12-3 or TRBV12-4 and TRBJ1-1; a weak D match, TRBD1 (5 bases). V was trimmed by 6 bases and J by 4 bases, leaving 15 bases between them. The CDR3 loop spans 14 amino acids. CDR3 in amino acids: CASRVSRDLTEAFF. The CDR3 region has the DNA TGTGCCAGCAGGGTGTCCCGGGACCTCACTGAAGCTTTCTTT.

This clonotype was counted ten times or more. The V and J genes are TRBV20-1 and TRBJ2-5; 8 bases fit TRBD2. Per germline, CDR1 DFQATT and CDR2 SNEGSKA (reference sequence). J lost 5 bases, V lost 6 bases, and 8 bases had no gene match. The CDR3 has 13 residues. DNA for the CDR3: TGCAGTGCCCTAGCGGGCTCGGGGGAGACCCAGTACTTC. It specifies CSALAGSGETQYF.

This clonotype has ten or more counts. The chain employs TRBV7-9 and TRBJ1-5; 10 bases match TRBD1. This CDR3 has 15 amino acids. Trimming took 3 bases from V and 6 from J; bases not matched to a gene: 5. CDR1 SEHNR and CDR2 FQNEAQ come from the germline V gene (reference sequence). CDR3 amino acids: CASSFETGGGQPQHF. The CDR3 nucleotides read TGTGCCAGCAGCTTCGAGACAGGGGGCGGTCAGCCCCAGCATTTT.

This chain joins TRBV7-8 and TRBJ2-6; D gene unclear. The germline V and J ends were trimmed by 1 base and 0 bases, with 7 bases remaining between them. The CDR3 covers 16 residues. In germline, CDR1 is SGHVS, CDR2 FQNEAQ. In DNA form, the CDR3 reads TGTGCCAGCAGCTTAGTGACGAACTCTGGGGCCAACGTCCTGACTTTC. It yields the protein CASSLVTNSGANVLTF.

This clonotype was counted ten times or more. Written as DNA, the CDR3 is TGTGCCAGCAGCTTGCGGCAGGGAACCTACGAGCAGTACTTC. Protein: CASSLRQGTYEQYF. This chain connects TRBV5-4 to TRBJ2-7, with D maybe TRBD1 (5 bases). The CDR3 consists of 14 residues. Germline V gene data show CDR1 as SGHNT and CDR2 as YYREEE (reference sequence). Trimming left V 1 base short and J 2 bases short, with 10 bases between. Supplemented by reference TRBV5-4 and TRBJ2-7, the full variable domain reads ETGVTQSPTHLIKTRGQQVTLRCSSQSGHNTVSWYQQALGQGPQFIFQYYREEENGRGNFPPRFSGLQFPNYSSELNVNALELDDSALYLCASSLRQGTYEQYFGPGTRLTVT.